One sample yielded the 24 T cell receptor beta chains listed below, sequenced in a study of OX40 agonist ivuxolimab in advanced cancers. Method: immunoSEQ multiplex PCR; TCRdb's copy keeps in-frame clones and lacks some. The top ten clones hold approximately 4% of a sample with under 70,000 clones, 75% to 90% of them seen once. Sample: CD4+ or CD8+ T cells sorted from blood, taken in a trial of the OX40 agonist ivuxolimab. Receptors were obtained from an adult with an advanced solid tumor such as melanoma, head and neck, liver or kidney cancer.

This clone was counted only a few times. CDR3 amino acids: CASSQGVGNQPQHF. The CDR3 nucleotides read TGCGCCAGCAGTCAGGGAGTTGGCAATCAGCCCCAGCATTTT. The chain recombines TRBV10-1 with TRBJ1-5; possible D gene TRBD1, 5 bases. The CDR3 has 14 residues. Germline V gives CDR1 WNHNN, CDR2 SYGVQD (reference sequence). The V gene lost 5 bases and the J gene lost 2 bases, with 10 bases spanning the gap.

This sequence joins TRBV7-2 and TRBJ1-4; TRBD1 is a possible D gene (5 bases). The CDR3 is made up of 14 amino acids. Between the trimmed V and J ends, which lost 5 bases and 5 bases, there was a span of 12 bases. Per germline, CDR1 SGHTA and CDR2 FQGNSA. CDR3 sequence: CASSPGIQNEKLFF. The CDR3 DNA sequence: TGTGCCAGCAGCCCAGGGATACAGAATGAAAAACTGTTTTTT.

The chain joins TRBV27 to TRBJ2-1, with a tentative D call TRBD1 (6 bases). The CDR3 contains 15 residues. V lost 5 bases and J lost 4, with 15 bases in between. Germline CDR1 MNHEY, CDR2 SMNVEV (reference sequence). CDR3 DNA: TGTGCCAGCAGTCTCAGGGGATTGACTTACAATGAGCAGTTCTTC. Protein sequence: CASSLRGLTYNEQFF.

The chain employs TRBV11-2 and TRBJ2-3; D is unclear. Trimming left V 7 bases short and J 0 bases short, with 14 bases between. Germline-derived CDR1 and CDR2 are SGHAT and FQNNGV. The CDR3 sequence is 15 residues long. CDR3: CASISMAQSTDTQYF. In DNA form, the CDR3 reads TGTGCCAGCATCTCTATGGCACAGAGCACAGATACGCAGTATTTT. The full variable domain, completed using reference TRBV11-2 and TRBJ2-3, is EAGVAQSPRYKIIEKRQSVAFWCNPISGHATLYWYQQILGQGPKLLIQFQNNGVVDDSQLPKDRFSAERLKGVDSTLKIQPAKLEDSAVYLCASISMAQSTDTQYFGPGTRLTVL.

CDR3 residues: CASRDGASGRYQETQYF. CDR3 nucleotides: TGCGCCAGCAGGGATGGTGCTAGCGGGAGATACCAAGAGACCCAGTACTTC. The gene calls are TRBV5-1 and TRBJ2-5; 10 bases map to TRBD2. The trim removed 5 bases at V and 0 bases at J, leaving 10 bases unmatched. Germline V gene lookup returns CDR1 SGHRS and CDR2 YFSETQ. This CDR3 contains 17 residues.

This chain links TRBV5-1 with TRBJ1-4; D might be TRBD1 (5 bases). V was trimmed by 3 bases and J by 0 bases, leaving 18 bases between them. There are 18 residues in the CDR3. Germline CDR1 is SGHRS and CDR2 is YFSETQ. The CDR3: CASSSLASGRSTNEKLFF. The CDR3 DNA follows: TGCGCCAGCAGCTCGCTCGCTTCAGGGAGATCAACTAATGAAAAACTGTTTTTT.

This chain joins TRBV7-3 and TRBJ2-3; unclear D gene. Between the trimmed V and J ends, which lost 8 bases and 4 bases, there was a span of 13 bases. Germline V gene sequence: CDR1 SGHTA, CDR2 FQGTGA. The CDR3 is made up of 13 amino acids. CDR3 protein: CASGNTGADTQYF. CDR3 sequence (DNA): TGTGCCAGCGGCAACACTGGGGCAGATACGCAGTATTTT.

This sequence joins TRBV2 and TRBJ2-5; 12 bases fit TRBD2. Germline V CDR1 and CDR2: SNHLY, FYNNEI. The CDR3 has 17 residues. J gave up 5 bases and V 4 bases, and 11 bases lay outside the gene matches. The CDR3: CASSVGLAGGRWETQYF. The CDR3 DNA is TGTGCCAGCAGTGTTGGGCTAGCGGGGGGGCGTTGGGAGACCCAGTACTTC.

The chain recombines TRBV6-1 with TRBJ2-3; maybe TRBD1 (7 bases). The germline V gene has CDR1 MNHNS and CDR2 SASEGT. CDR3 length: 16 amino acids. V gave up 4 bases and J gave up 4 bases, with 18 bases separating them. CDR3 bases: TGTGCCAGCAGTGTTCAGGGGGGTCCTGGGGCAGATACGCAGTATTTT. It yields the protein CASSVQGGPGADTQYF.

The V and J genes are TRBV15 and TRBJ2-7; TRBD2 matches 9 bases. CDR1 and CDR2 (germline): LNHNV, YYDKDF (reference sequence). The V gene end was trimmed by 5 bases and the J gene end by 4 bases; junction bases not matched to a gene: 9. CDR3 size: 15 residues. The CDR3 protein is CATSPISGGRYEQYF. CDR3 DNA sequence: TGTGCCACCAGCCCGATCAGCGGGGGGCGGTACGAGCAGTACTTC.

CDR3 residues: CASSLSQSYGYTF. The CDR3 DNA sequence: TGCGCCAGCAGCTTGTCTCAGTCCTATGGCTACACCTTC. The chain employs TRBV5-1 and TRBJ1-2; D remains ambiguous. Deletions cut 1 base from V and 4 bases from J, with 8 bases between. The CDR3 consists of 13 residues. Germline V gene lookup returns CDR1 SGHRS and CDR2 YFSETQ.

The chain uses TRBV27 and TRBJ2-7; 11 nucleotides align to TRBD1. Trimming at V came to 4 bases and at J to 7 bases, leaving 12 bases not matched to a gene. The CDR3 totals 16 residues. Germline V gene data show CDR1 as MNHEY and CDR2 as SMNVEV (reference sequence). The chain's CDR3 is CASSSIYPDRGREQYF. The CDR3 DNA reads TGTGCCAGCAGTTCCATATACCCGGACAGGGGGCGAGAGCAGTACTTC.

The chain recombines TRBV5-1 with TRBJ2-5; 10 bases fit TRBD1. Losses at the gene ends were 9 bases for V and 4 bases for J; bases not matched to a gene: 12. The CDR3 extends over 15 amino acids. Germline V lookup: CDR1 SGHRS, CDR2 YFSETQ. CDR3 bases: TGCGCCACCCGTGATCTGGGACAGGGGAGAGAGACCCAGTACTTC. This translates into CATRDLGQGRETQYF.

The V gene is TRBV19, the J gene TRBJ2-7; possibly TRBD2 for D (6 bases). V was cut by 3 bases and J by 2 bases, with 14 bases left in between. There are 15 residues in the CDR3. CDR1 and CDR2 (germline): LNHDA, SQIVND (reference sequence). The DNA of the CDR3 is TGTGCCAGTAGTATTAGCGGCAAACAGACCTACGAGCAGTACTTC. Amino acid sequence: CASSISGKQTYEQYF.

The rearrangement joins TRBV28 to TRBJ2-1; no firm D call. V gave up 5 bases and J gave up 10 bases, with 15 bases separating them. CDR3 length: 13 residues. Germline values: CDR1 MDHEN, CDR2 SYDVKM. CDR3 in amino acids: CASSHPIAWEQFF. CDR3 coding DNA: TGTGCCAGCAGTCACCCTATAGCCTGGGAGCAGTTCTTC.

V is TRBV7-8 and J is TRBJ2-7; 7 bases are a match to TRBD2. This CDR3 is 14 amino acids long. Germline CDR1 SGHVS, CDR2 FQNEAQ. After removal of 4 bases from V and 4 bases from J, the junction contained 7 bases not matched to a gene. As DNA, the CDR3 is TGTGCCAGCAGCTCGGGACGGGAGGCTTACGAGCAGTACTTC. Encoded protein: CASSSGREAYEQYF.

The CDR3 DNA sequence: TGCGCCAGCAGGCCAGGGGACGTCGGAAGATCACCCCTCCACTTT. This codes for CASRPGDVGRSPLHF. The chain is built from TRBV5-1 and TRBJ1-6; a possible D gene is TRBD1 (6 bases). Germline CDR1 SGHRS, CDR2 YFSETQ. CDR3 size: 15 residues. V was clipped by 5 bases and J by 10 bases, with 19 bases between them.

This sequence joins TRBV28 and TRBJ1-3; TRBD1 might be the D (6 bases). The CDR3 totals 16 residues. The V end lost 7 bases, the J end lost 4 bases, and 20 bases lay between the germline ends. Germline loops: CDR1 MDHEN, CDR2 SYDVKM. CDR3 amino acids: CASIKGGVRLGNTIYF. DNA of the CDR3: TGTGCCAGCATCAAGGGGGGGGTTCGGCTCGGAAACACCATATATTTT.

The genes are TRBV5-1 and TRBJ2-7, with 8 nucleotides matching TRBD1. The CDR3 contains 16 residues. V dropped 6 bases and J dropped 3; count of bases not matched to a gene: 14. Per germline, CDR1 SGHRS and CDR2 YFSETQ. CDR3 bases: TGCGCCAGCACTTTTCAAGGGGCAGGGGGCGTCTACGAGCAGTACTTC. It codes for CASTFQGAGGVYEQYF.

The J gene is TRBJ2-7, the V gene TRBV27, with TRBD1 identical over 9 bases. The CDR3 runs 19 residues. Trimming removed 5 bases from V and 2 bases from J; junction bases left unmatched: 19. Germline loops: CDR1 MNHEY, CDR2 SMNVEV (reference sequence). Here the CDR3 DNA reads TGTGCCAGCAGTCGGCCCGGGACAGGGAAAACCTTTACCGCCTACGAGCAGTACTTC. It specifies CASSRPGTGKTFTAYEQYF.

CDR3 sequence reads: CASSSLAGVDTQYF. The CDR3 DNA reads TGTGCCAGCAGCTCACTAGCGGGGGTAGATACGCAGTATTTT. The chain is built from TRBV7-3 and TRBJ2-3; 11 nucleotides line up with TRBD2. This CDR3 has 14 amino acids. V lost 4 bases and J lost 5; bases outside the gene matches: 2. Germline V gene sequence: CDR1 SGHTA, CDR2 FQGTGA.

The rearrangement uses TRBV7-2 and TRBJ2-7, with D maybe TRBD2 (6 bases). CDR3 length: 17 residues. Germline loops: CDR1 SGHTA, CDR2 FQGNSA. Trimming left V 5 bases short and J 0 bases short, with 20 bases between. The DNA of the CDR3 is TGTGCCAGCAGCGCCTATGCCGGGACTGGGAGCTCCTACGAGCAGTACTTC. Protein product: CASSAYAGTGSSYEQYF.

This chain connects TRBV30 to TRBJ2-3; D not resolved. Germline-derived CDR1 and CDR2 are GTSNPN and SVGIG (reference sequence). Between the trimmed V and J ends, which lost 3 bases and 0 bases, there was a span of 10 bases. The CDR3 has 14 residues. CDR3 residues: CAWSGTGSTDTQYF. CDR3 nucleotides: TGTGCCTGGAGCGGAACTGGGAGCACAGATACGCAGTATTTT.

The chain uses TRBV7-2 and TRBJ2-1, with D perhaps TRBD2 (6 bases). Germline lookup yields CDR1 SGHTA and CDR2 FQGNSA. Trimming shortened V by 4 bases and J by 1 base, and 8 bases separated the two germline ends. The length of the CDR3 is 14 residues. CDR3 nucleotides: TGTGCCAGCAGCTCCGGGGGATCCTACAATGAGCAGTTCTTC. Translated: CASSSGGSYNEQFF.